A single T cell receptor beta chain is shown here with its context. The data derive from a study of blood T cell repertoires in COVID-19. Assay: immunoSEQ multiplex PCR; the TCRdb copy retains only in-frame clones and omits some. Among approximately 120,000 clones listed, roughly 80% were seen once. The origin of this receptor is a human donor in a cohort sampled during active or convalescent COVID-19. Input material: peripheral blood.

CDR3 coding DNA: TGTGCCAGTAAGGTCGCAGGGCGGTACGAGCAGTACTTC. Its protein is CASKVAGRYEQYF. This rearrangement joins TRBV19 to TRBJ2-7, with a weak D call TRBD1 (5 bases). Per the germline V gene, CDR1 is LNHDA and CDR2 is SQIVND (reference sequence). V was shortened by 7 bases and J by 4 bases, with 14 bases between the two germline ends. The CDR3 has 13 residues. The whole variable domain, remainder taken from reference TRBV19 and TRBJ2-7, is DGGITQSPKYLFRKEGQNVTLSCEQNLNHDAMYWYRQDPGQGLRLIYYSQIVNDFQKGDIAEGYSVSREKKESFPLTVTSAQKNPTAFYLCASKVAGRYEQYFGPGTRLTVT.